The present T cell receptor beta chain was sequenced within a study of T cell repertoires in aging, cancer and after chemotherapy. Study-wide findings and caveats: Untreated cancer patients had significantly lower blood TCR diversity than age-matched healthy donors. In healthy donors, age-related TCR diversity loss mainly reflected lost richness.

Germline CDR1 and CDR2: MNHEY and SVGEGT. CDR3 length: 17 residues. Peripheral blood genomic DNA, not sorted cells or RNA, was the template. A mixed TRB-A/B primer pool amplified rearranged TRB by multiplex touch-down PCR. TCRdb ran MiXCR on the multiplex PCR reads and lists one entry per CDR3 protein. Of roughly 6,600 distinct CDR3 sequences detected, roughly a fifth appear once; the ten largest clones hold more than 2.5%. Points on this clonotype: What it recognizes is unknown. A much bigger clone sits one base away, suggesting this may be a read error.

The sequence was obtained from a human donor with a blood cancer. V and J are TRBV6-2 or TRBV6-3 and TRBJ2-3; no reliable D call. The sequenced sample was blood. In DNA form, the CDR3 reads TGTGCCAGCAGTTACCCTGCCCCGACAAAAAGCACAAATACGCAGTATTTT. The encoded protein is CASSYPAPTKSTNTQYF.